Presented here are 32 T cell receptor beta chains from one specimen sequenced in a study of blood T cells in healthy people across ages. A second PCR, run for roughly 6 to 11 cycles, used a sample-barcoded 5' primer plus a J-beta primer mix. TCRdb reanalysed the 5' RACE reads using MiXCR and keeps one entry per CDR3 protein. The profile covers 650,000 to 1,000,000 distinct CDR3 sequences, with around 36% appearing a single time and under 15% taken by the ten largest. The sequencing input was blood. These TCRs come from a man aged 18 to 35 in good health.

The V and J genes are TRBV29-1 and TRBJ1-4; D is unclear. Trimming left V 6 bases short and J 0 bases short, with 8 bases between. This CDR3 has 13 residues. Germline assignment: CDR1 SQVTM and CDR2 ANQGSEA. CDR3 coding DNA: TGCAGCGTCAAATCCGCAACTAATGAAAAACTGTTTTTT. Its protein is CSVKSATNEKLFF.

There are many counts of this clonotype. The gene calls are TRBV29-1 and TRBJ2-3; possible D gene TRBD2, 6 bases. The CDR3 covers 12 residues. V gave up 5 bases and J gave up 2 bases, with 8 bases separating them. Germline V gene data show CDR1 as SQVTM and CDR2 as ANQGSEA. The CDR3 DNA sequence: TGCAGCGTTCGGAGGGACACAGATACGCAGTATTTT. It encodes CSVRRDTDTQYF.

The chain joins TRBV6-2 or TRBV6-3 to TRBJ1-1; D perhaps matches TRBD1 (6 bases). The germline V gene encodes CDR1 MNHEY and CDR2 SVGEGT. The CDR3 extends over 15 amino acids. Trimming shortened V by 7 bases and J by 0 bases, and 15 bases separated the two germline ends. The chain's CDR3 is CASTDQGYMNTEAFF. The CDR3 nucleotides read TGTGCCAGCACCGATCAGGGGTACATGAACACTGAAGCTTTCTTT.

On this clonotype: This could be a read error, since a much larger clone is one nucleotide away. The gene calls are TRBV20-1 and TRBJ2-3; the D gene could be TRBD1 or TRBD2 (5 bases each). The CDR3 runs 17 residues. Germline-derived CDR1 and CDR2 are DFQATT and SNEGSKA (reference sequence). The CDR3, as DNA: TGCAGTGCTAGTGGGGACGGGGCAGAAGCTAGCACAGATACGCTGTATTTT. The encoded protein is CSASGDGAEASTDTLYF.

V gene TRBV10-3 combines with J gene TRBJ2-3; 13 bases match TRBD2. Looked up from germline, CDR1 is ENHRY and CDR2 is SYGVKD. The CDR3 has 19 residues. Unmatched junction bases numbered 12, after V lost 3 bases and J lost 3 bases. The CDR3 DNA reads TGTGCCATCAGTGACTCCGGGACTAGCGGGGACCCCACGACAGATACGCAGTATTTT. Translated: CAISDSGTSGDPTTDTQYF.

In its sample, this clonotype was seen a few times. This rearrangement joins TRBV7-9 to TRBJ1-2; 10 bases are shared with TRBD1. V dropped 5 bases and J dropped 8; count of bases not matched to a gene: 5. The CDR3 runs to 13 residues. Germline V gene sequence: CDR1 SEHNR, CDR2 FQNEAQ (reference sequence). The chain's CDR3 is CASSADRGQGYTF. The CDR3 nucleotides read TGTGCCAGCAGCGCCGACAGGGGGCAAGGCTACACCTTC.

This clonotype was detected only once. This CDR3 reads CAISGVPEDRVNYGYTF. Written as DNA, the CDR3 is TGTGCCATCAGTGGAGTTCCGGAGGACAGGGTTAACTATGGCTACACCTTC. The chain couples TRBV10-3 to TRBJ1-2, with 8 bases aligning to TRBD1. With 4 bases clipped from V and 1 base from J, the junction kept 11 bases outside the gene matches. The length of the CDR3 is 17 residues. Germline V gene sequence: CDR1 ENHRY, CDR2 SYGVKD.

In the case of this clonotype: A much larger clone lies a single base off, so this may be a read error. The chain links TRBV12-3 or TRBV12-4 to TRBJ2-1; D remains ambiguous. This CDR3 spans 12 amino acids. CDR3 residues: CAGSSLYNEQFF. CDR3 bases: TGTGCCGGCAGTTCACTTTACAATGAGCAGTTCTTC.

The rearrangement links TRBV5-1 to TRBJ2-3; D gene uncertain. CDR3 size: 15 residues. V was pared by 4 bases and J by 2 bases, with 14 bases between. Per the germline V gene, CDR1 is SGHRS and CDR2 is YFSETQ. Written as DNA, the CDR3 is TGCGCCAGCAGCATAGGGCAGACCGACACAGATACGCAGTATTTT. Its translation: CASSIGQTDTDTQYF.

V and J are TRBV4-3 and TRBJ2-1, with D uncertain. CDR3 length: 15 residues. Trimming stripped 2 bases from V and 0 bases from J, with 8 bases between. The germline CDR1 and CDR2 sequences are LGHNA and YSLEER. CDR3 residues: CASSQSVSSYNEQFF. In DNA form, the CDR3 reads TGCGCCAGCAGCCAATCAGTAAGCTCCTACAATGAGCAGTTCTTC.

The table lists this clonotype with many counts. The chain links TRBV12-5 to TRBJ2-4; D gene ambiguous. The germline V gene encodes CDR1 LGHNT and CDR2 FRNRAP. This CDR3 is 12 amino acids long. The V gene lost 5 bases and the J gene lost 5 bases, with 7 bases spanning the gap. DNA for the CDR3: TGTGCTAGTGGTCCGACCGAAAACATTCAGTACTTC. It specifies CASGPTENIQYF.

This clonotype was counted only a few times. The chain is built from TRBV4-1 and TRBJ2-6, with D unresolved. The V end lost 3 bases, the J end lost 0 bases, and 12 bases lay between the germline ends. The CDR3 is 17 amino acids. Germline CDR1 is MGHRA and CDR2 is YSYEKL. CDR3 nucleotide sequence: TGCGCCAGCAGCCACGACGATGGACCCTCTGGGGCCAACGTCCTGACTTTC. It translates to CASSHDDGPSGANVLTF.

This clonotype showed up just a few times. This chain uses TRBV3-1 with TRBJ2-1; 9 positions match TRBD1. CDR1 and CDR2 (germline): LGHDT, YNNKEL (reference sequence). V lost 4 bases to trimming and J lost 8 bases; unmatched junction nucleotides: 9. This CDR3 is 15 amino acids long. Here the CDR3 DNA reads TGTGCCAGCAGCCCTAAGGACAGGGGAGGCGATGAGCAGTTCTTC. Translation: CASSPKDRGGDEQFF.

This clonotype was detected many times. This rearrangement joins TRBV20-1 to TRBJ1-5; D is unclear. This CDR3 is 13 amino acids long. Per germline, CDR1 DFQATT and CDR2 SNEGSKA (reference sequence). The V and J ends lost 0 bases and 2 bases respectively, with 5 bases between them. CDR3 bases: TGCAGTGCTAGAGAGGTTGGCAATCAGCCCCAGCATTTT. Translation: CSAREVGNQPQHF.

The chain uses TRBV11-2 and TRBJ1-2, with 9 nucleotides matching TRBD1. The trim removed 2 bases at V and 4 bases at J, leaving 5 bases unmatched. There are 15 residues in the CDR3. CDR1 SGHAT and CDR2 FQNNGV come from the germline V gene. The CDR3 DNA reads TGTGCCAGCAGCTTATCGAGGACAGGGGCCTATGGCTACACCTTC. Its protein product is CASSLSRTGAYGYTF.

There are a few counts of this clonotype. The chain links TRBV20-1 to TRBJ1-4; TRBD1 might be the D (5 bases). Trimming shortened V by 5 bases and J by 8 bases, and 15 bases separated the two germline ends. The V gene's germline CDR1 is DFQATT and CDR2 SNEGSKA (reference sequence). The CDR3 extends over 13 amino acids. The CDR3 region is CSAYSSEGEKLFF. For the CDR3, the DNA is TGCAGTGCTTATAGTTCCGAGGGGGAAAAACTGTTTTTT.

This rearrangement joins TRBV14 to TRBJ2-5; TRBD2 aligns across 9 bases. The CDR3 runs 15 residues. V gave up 3 bases and J gave up 5 bases; unmatched junction bases: 7. The germline V gene encodes CDR1 SGHDN and CDR2 FVKESK. The CDR3 sequence: CASSHLGGGVETQYF. For the CDR3, the DNA is TGTGCCAGCAGCCATCTCGGCGGGGGGGTTGAGACCCAGTACTTC. The complete variable domain, with remaining parts taken from reference TRBV14 and TRBJ2-5, reads EAGVTQFPSHSVIEKGQTVTLRCDPISGHDNLYWYRRVMGKEIKFLLHFVKESKQDESGMPNNRFLAERTGGTYSTLKVQPAELEDSGVYFCASSHLGGGVETQYFGPGTRLLVL.

This chain links TRBV4-3 with TRBJ1-4, with 9 nucleotides matching TRBD1. The CDR3 extends over 15 amino acids. Germline values: CDR1 LGHNA, CDR2 YSLEER. Trimming cost V 4 bases and J 7 bases; bases outside gene matches: 7. The CDR3 DNA reads as TGCGCCAGCAGCCTGGGACAGGGATGGGGTGAAAAACTGTTTTTT. This gives the protein CASSLGQGWGEKLFF.

There are a few counts of this clonotype. V is TRBV12-3 or TRBV12-4 and J is TRBJ1-5, with a weak D call TRBD1 (5 bases). CDR3 length: 13 residues. The DNA of the CDR3 is TGTGGCACGAGGGAGGGGCGGGAACAGCCCCAGCATTTT. Translation gives CGTREGREQPQHF.

This clonotype was detected ten times or more. The J gene is TRBJ2-5, the V gene TRBV20-1; D possibly corresponds to TRBD2 (5 bases). Between the trimmed V and J ends, which lost 6 bases and 4 bases, there was a span of 15 bases. Germline V CDR1 and CDR2: DFQATT, SNEGSKA (reference sequence). CDR3 size: 13 residues. The CDR3 spells CSAGAHRVETQYF. Here the CDR3 DNA reads TGCAGTGCGGGAGCTCACCGGGTAGAGACCCAGTACTTC.

The chain employs TRBV5-1 and TRBJ2-3, with 8 bases that match TRBD2. This CDR3 has 16 amino acids. CDR1 is SGHRS and CDR2 is YFSETQ in the germline V gene. V shed 0 bases and J 5 bases; nucleotides not matched to a gene: 8. The CDR3 coding sequence is TGCGCCAGCAGCTTGGGGACACGGGGGGGCCGAGATACGCAGTATTTT. Its protein product is CASSLGTRGGRDTQYF.

V and J are TRBV12-5 and TRBJ1-4; D call uncertain. Looked up from germline, CDR1 is LGHNT and CDR2 is FRNRAP. The ends were cut back, 6 bases at V and 6 bases at J, with 11 bases in the middle. CDR3 length equals 13 residues. The DNA for the CDR3 is TGTGCTAGTGGCGGACCCGGCGATGAAAAACTGTTTTTT. Translated: CASGGPGDEKLFF.

The V call is TRBV4-1, the J call TRBJ2-1; D is undetermined. The germline V gene has CDR1 MGHRA and CDR2 YSYEKL. The V gene lost 1 base and the J gene lost 3 bases, with 7 bases spanning the gap. CDR3 length equals 14 residues. The DNA of the CDR3 is TGCGCCAGCAGCCAAGGGGGAATCTACAATGAGCAGTTCTTC. It translates to CASSQGGIYNEQFF.

This clonotype was found a few times. The chain links TRBV12-3 or TRBV12-4 to TRBJ2-4; the D is unclear. Trimming took off 4 bases at V and 0 bases at J, with 13 bases between the two ends. CDR3 length equals 16 residues. CDR3 in amino acids: CASSYRPVIAKNIQYF. CDR3 coding DNA: TGTGCCAGCAGTTACCGGCCTGTAATAGCCAAAAACATTCAGTACTTC.

This clonotype was counted at least ten times. V and J are TRBV10-3 and TRBJ2-3; D may be TRBD1 (5 bases). CDR1 is ENHRY, CDR2 SYGVKD, per germline. This CDR3 has 15 residues. The V end was cut by 11 bases, the J end by 1 base, with 19 bases between. CDR3 sequence (DNA): TGTGCCGTAGCCGGTCTAATCAGGGGCACAGATACGCAGTATTTT. This gives the protein CAVAGLIRGTDTQYF.

There are a few counts of this clonotype. V usage is TRBV7-9 and J usage is TRBJ2-7, with D possibly TRBD1 on 5 matching bases. The better agreement between TRBJ2-5 and the DNA end casts doubt on the J call. The CDR3 has 14 residues. CDR1 and CDR2 from the germline V gene are SEHNR and FQNEAQ (reference sequence). The CDR3: CASSSRESMKTQYF. In DNA form, the CDR3 reads TGTGCCAGCAGCTCCAGGGAAAGCATGAAGACCCAGTACTTC.

Remarks on this clonotype: Germline is not matched at one junction end, which may reflect a read error. The chain combines TRBV7-9 with TRBJ2-1, with D maybe TRBD1 (6 bases). CDR3 length: 12 residues. Germline loops: CDR1 SEHNR, CDR2 FQNEAQ (reference sequence). The CDR3 nucleotides read TGTGCAACAGGGAGCTCCTACAATGAGCGGTTCTTC. Protein: CATGSSYNERFF.

This clonotype was found a few times. The chain links TRBV12-3 or TRBV12-4 to TRBJ2-3; D remains ambiguous. CDR3 length equals 13 residues. V lost 6 bases and J 5 bases, leaving 12 bases between the germline ends. The CDR3 sequence is CASRRPGLDTQYF. In DNA form, the CDR3 reads TGTGCCAGCAGGCGACCCGGATTAGATACGCAGTATTTT.

The chain employs TRBV29-1 and TRBJ2-5; the match to TRBD2 covers 8 bases. Germline CDR1 and CDR2: SQVTM and ANQGSEA. The CDR3 runs 13 residues. The V gene end was trimmed by 5 bases and the J gene end by 3 bases; junction bases not matched to a gene: 5. The CDR3 sequence: CSVTGGVKETQYF. The CDR3 nucleotides are TGCAGCGTTACCGGGGGGGTAAAAGAGACCCAGTACTTC.

This clonotype has more than one count but fewer than ten. V usage is TRBV11-2 and J usage is TRBJ1-6; maybe TRBD1 (6 bases). The CDR3 length is 16 residues. V was clipped by 5 bases and J by 8 bases, with 19 bases between them. Germline V lookup: CDR1 SGHAT, CDR2 FQNNGV. This CDR3 is CASSPVTGAQDSPLHF. The CDR3 DNA is TGTGCCAGCAGCCCGGTCACGGGGGCACAGGATTCACCCCTCCACTTT.

V gene TRBV7-2 combines with J gene TRBJ1-2; D not resolved. CDR1 is SGHTA, CDR2 FQGNSA, per germline. This CDR3 spans 12 amino acids. V lost 0 bases and J lost 7, with 6 bases in between. The CDR3 loop reads CASSLATCGYTF. The CDR3 DNA is TGTGCCAGCAGCTTAGCGACATGTGGCTACACCTTC.

The sample holds many counts of this clonotype. The chain carries TRBV7-2 and TRBJ2-5, with TRBD1 matching over 7 bases. Trimming cost V 0 bases and J 1 base; bases outside gene matches: 11. The CDR3 runs 18 residues. Germline CDR1 and CDR2: SGHTA and FQGNSA. The DNA for the CDR3 is TGTGCCAGCAGCTTAGCGGTAGGCGGGCGACAGGGCCAAGAGACCCAGTACTTC. Its protein is CASSLAVGGRQGQETQYF. Variable domain in full (rest from reference TRBV7-2 and TRBJ2-5): GAGVSQSPSNKVTEKGKDVELRCDPISGHTALYWYRQSLGQGLEFLIYFQGNSAPDKSGLPSDRFSAERTGGSVSTLTIQRTQQEDSAVYLCASSLAVGGRQGQETQYFGPGTRLLVL.